A selection of T cell receptor beta chains follows, all from one sample in a study of blood T cell repertoires in COVID-19. Some clones are missing from TCRdb's copy, which holds only in-frame ones; the method was immunoSEQ multiplex PCR. The profile shows about 150,000 clones, 80% to 90% of them singletons. Sequenced material: peripheral blood. The source is a man in his late teens or twenties with COVID-19, enrolled during active disease. CDR3s include the opening cysteine and the closing phenylalanine or tryptophan. D genes are given only for firm matches. A row's size may be missing; if present it is once, few, many or a size class.

TRBJ2-2 | TRBV2 | . | TRBD1 | TGTGCCAGCAGCCCGGGGACAGTCGGAGTTAAGACCGGGGAGCTGTTTTTT | CASSPGTVGVKTGELFF
TRBJ1-1 | TRBV5-1 | . | . | TGCGCCAGCAGCTTGGTCGGAGGAGAATGGAACACTGAAGCTTTCTTT | CASSLVGGEWNTEAFF
TRBJ2-5 | TRBV7-2 | . | TRBD2 | TGTGCCAGCAGCCCGGGACTAGCGGGAGAGACCCAGTACTTC | CASSPGLAGETQYF
TRBJ2-2 | TRBV6-5 | . | TRBD1 | TGTGCCAGCAGAAACCGGGACAGAAGAGGGGAGCTGTTTTTT | CASRNRDRRGELFF
TRBJ2-3 | TRBV6-5 | . | . | TGTGCCAGCAGGAGACTAGTAACAGATACGCAGTATTTT | CASRRLVTDTQYF
TRBJ1-2 | TRBV7-9 | . | . | TGTGCCAGCAGCGCGGCGGGGCATGGCTACACCTTC | CASSAAGHGYTF
TRBJ2-1 | TRBV5-4 | . | TRBD1 | TGTGCCAGCAGCGAGCCGGGACAGGGACACGATGAGCAGTTCTTC | CASSEPGQGHDEQFF
TRBJ2-7 | TRBV5-6 | . | TRBD2 | TGTGCCAGCAGCTTGGGGACTAGCGGGATTTACGAGCAGTACTTC | CASSLGTSGIYEQYF
TRBJ2-1 | TRBV9 | . | TRBD2 | TGTGCCAGCAGCCTCCTAGCGGACTTCTCCTACAATGAGCAGTTCTTC | CASSLLADFSYNEQFF
TRBJ2-2 | TRBV9 | many | TRBD1 | TGTGCCAGCAGCGCCCTCGCCGGGACAGGGATCACCGGGGAGCTGTTTTTT | CASSALAGTGITGELFF
TRBJ2-3 | TRBV5-4 | . | . | TGTGCCAGCAGCTTGAGCTACACAGATACGCAGTATTTT | CASSLSYTDTQYF
TRBJ2-7 | TRBV5-5 | once | TRBD1 | TGTGCCAGCAGTCAGGGGGCATCTTTGGAGCAGTACTTC | CASSQGASLEQYF
TRBJ2-1 | TRBV7-8 | . | . | TGTGCCAGCAGCCACGTCGGGGGAGGCTACAATGAGCAGTTCTTC | CASSHVGGGYNEQFF
TRBJ2-3 | TRBV5-5 | . | . | TGTGCCAGCAGCACGGGCACAGATACGCAGTATTTT | CASSTGTDTQYF
TRBJ2-7 | TRBV7-8 | . | TRBD2 | TGTGCCAGCAGCTCCCTAGCGGACTACGAGCAGTACTTC | CASSSLADYEQYF
TRBJ2-7 | TRBV30 | . | TRBD2 | TGTGCCTGGAGTCTGGGGGGGGCCTACGAGCAGTACTTC | CAWSLGGAYEQYF
TRBJ2-1 | TRBV18 | . | . | TGTGCCAGCTCACCAGTCGGAGATGAGCAGTTCTTC | CASSPVGDEQFF
TRBJ2-7 | TRBV2 | few | . | TGTGCCAGCAGGAGGGGGGGTTCCTCCTACGAGCAGTACTTC | CASRRGGSSYEQYF
TRBJ2-7 | TRBV19 | . | TRBD2 | TGTGCCAGTAGTACGCTAGCGGGAATCTTCGAGCAGTACTTC | CASSTLAGIFEQYF
TRBJ1-5 | TRBV30 | . | . | TGTGCCTGGGGGGCAGGTTCGTCCCAGCCCCAGCATTTT | CAWGAGSSQPQHF
TRBJ2-1 | TRBV6-5 | . | TRBD1 | TGTGCCAGCAAAGAACAGGGGAACAATGAGCAGTTCTTC | CASKEQGNNEQFF
TRBJ2-1 | TRBV6-2/TRBV6-3 | few | . | TGTGCCAGCAGTAGTGGCAGGGTATCCTACAATGAGCAGTTCTTC | CASSSGRVSYNEQFF
TRBJ2-3 | TRBV19 | . | TRBD2 | TGTGCCAGTACCTCAGGGACGGGGGGGGATACGCAGTATTTT | CASTSGTGGDTQYF
TRBJ1-4 | TRBV6-5 | . | . | TGTGCCAGCAGTTACTCCGGACACAGGGTTGGGGAAAAACTGCTTTTT | CASSYSGHRVGEKLLF
TRBJ1-2 | TRBV30 | once | . | TGTGCCTGGAGTGTGTCCAATTTTTATGGCTACACCTTC | CAWSVSNFYGYTF
TRBJ1-5 | TRBV10-3 | . | . | TGTGCCATCAGCGCCAGGGAGGGACAGCCCCAGCATTTT | CAISAREGQPQHF
TRBJ2-1 | TRBV6-4 | . | TRBD2 | TGTGCCAGCAGTGAGGGACTAGCGGGAGGCTATGAGCAGTTCTTC | CASSEGLAGGYEQFF
TRBJ2-1 | TRBV6-2/TRBV6-3 | . | TRBD2 | TGTGCCAGCAGTTCGCGGGGGATCTCCTACAATGAGCAGTTCTTC | CASSSRGISYNEQFF
TRBJ1-6 | TRBV4-1 | . | . | TGCGCCAGCAGCCAATCGGGGACATCCGCCGTAAATTCACCCCTCCACTTT | CASSQSGTSAVNSPLHF
TRBJ2-7 | TRBV7-9 | . | TRBD1 | TGTGCCAGCAGCTTATCGCGGACAGGTCGGCACGAGCAGTACTTC | CASSLSRTGRHEQYF
TRBJ2-7 | TRBV27 | . | TRBD2 | TGTGCCAGCAGTCTGGGACTAGGTGCCTACGAGCAGTACTTC | CASSLGLGAYEQYF
TRBJ2-2 | TRBV10-3 | . | . | TGTGCCATCAGGACGGACGGGAACAAAGGGGAGCTGTTTTTT | CAIRTDGNKGELFF
TRBJ1-6 | TRBV28 | . | TRBD1 | TGTGCCAGCAGGCCTTACAGGGGATCTGGCTCACCCCTCCACTTT | CASRPYRGSGSPLHF
TRBJ1-2 | TRBV5-8 | . | . | TGTGCCAGCAGCTTGTGGGGTTTTCGCGGGCATAACTATGGCTACACCTTC | CASSLWGFRGHNYGYTF
TRBJ1-5 | TRBV18 | . | TRBD1 | TGTGCCAGCTCTGGGACAGGGCAAAATCAGCCCCAGCATTTT | CASSGTGQNQPQHF
TRBJ1-1 | TRBV4-1 | . | TRBD1 | TGCGCCAGCAACTCAGACAGGGGTCCGAACACTGAAGCTTTCTTT | CASNSDRGPNTEAFF
TRBJ1-6 | TRBV4-3 | . | . | TGCGCCAGCAGCCAAGATCGAGGGTATAATTCACCCCTCCACTTT | CASSQDRGYNSPLHF